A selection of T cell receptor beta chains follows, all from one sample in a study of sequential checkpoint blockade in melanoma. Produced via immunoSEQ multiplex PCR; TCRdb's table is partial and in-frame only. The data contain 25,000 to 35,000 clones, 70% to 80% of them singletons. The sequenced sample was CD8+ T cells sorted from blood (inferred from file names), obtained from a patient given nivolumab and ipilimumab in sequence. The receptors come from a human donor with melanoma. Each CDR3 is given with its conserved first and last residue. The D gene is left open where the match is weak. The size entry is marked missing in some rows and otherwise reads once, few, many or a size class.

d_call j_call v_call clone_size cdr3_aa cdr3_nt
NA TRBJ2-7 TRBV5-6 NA CASSLAGFTYEQYF TGTGCCAGCAGCTTAGCGGGCTTTACCTACGAGCAGTACTTC
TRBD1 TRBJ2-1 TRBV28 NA CASPPGQGFLYNEQFF TGTGCCAGTCCCCCGGGACAGGGGTTTCTTTACAATGAGCAGTTCTTC
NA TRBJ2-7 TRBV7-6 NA CASSSSRGSYEQYF TGTGCCAGCAGCTCGTCCCGGGGGTCCTACGAGCAGTACTTC
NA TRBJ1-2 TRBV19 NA CASSIGTYNGYTF TGTGCCAGTAGTATCGGGACATATAATGGCTACACCTTC
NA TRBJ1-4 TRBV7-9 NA CASSQEGGERLFF TGTGCCAGCAGCCAAGAGGGGGGGGAGAGACTGTTTTTT
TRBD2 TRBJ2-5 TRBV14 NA CASSPHTGGWQYF TGTGCCAGCAGCCCCCACACGGGGGGATGGCAGTACTTC
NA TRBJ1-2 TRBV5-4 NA CASSLNRGASHGYTF TGTGCCAGCAGCTTGAATCGGGGGGCGAGCCATGGCTACACCTTC
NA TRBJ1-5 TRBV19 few CAVSGEGRVQPQHF TGTGCCGTCTCCGGGGAGGGGCGGGTGCAGCCCCAGCATTTT
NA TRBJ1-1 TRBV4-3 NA CASSQDPLGEGTEAFF TGCGCCAGCAGCCAAGATCCGTTGGGAGAGGGCACTGAAGCTTTCTTT
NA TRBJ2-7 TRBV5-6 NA CASSLDPQVAYEQYF TGTGCCAGCAGCTTGGACCCACAGGTGGCCTACGAGCAGTACTTC